A single sample gave rise to the 20 T cell receptor beta chains below, sequenced in a study of blood T cells in healthy people across ages. A second PCR, run for about 7 to 12 cycles, used a sample-barcoded 5' primer plus a J-beta primer mix. TCRdb re-called the 5' RACE reads with MiXCR, one entry per CDR3 protein. The data show 850,000 to 950,000 distinct CDR3 sequences, less than 35% seen once. The sample was blood. The source is an elderly woman in good health.

This clonotype was recorded a few times. A read error may explain this, as a much larger clone is one base away. This chain connects TRBV7-2 to TRBJ2-7; either TRBD1 or TRBD2 may fit D (5 bases each). CDR3 size: 16 residues. Trimming took 5 bases from V and 7 from J, leaving 24 bases between them. Per the germline V gene, CDR1 is SGHTA and CDR2 is FQGNSA. The DNA for the CDR3 is TGTGCCAGCAGCCAGGAACCGGGATCAGGGAACAATGAGCAGTACTTC. Protein sequence: CASSQEPGSGNNEQYF.

This clonotype has only a few counts. The rearrangement uses TRBV6-5 and TRBJ2-3; weak D call: TRBD2 (5 bases). The CDR3 is made up of 16 amino acids. The germline V gene has CDR1 MNHEY and CDR2 SVGAGI. V was shortened by 0 bases and J by 4 bases, with 14 bases between the two germline ends. Here the CDR3 DNA reads TGTGCCAGCAGTTACTCCCCCCTTAGTAGCGCAGATACGCAGTATTTT. Its protein is CASSYSPLSSADTQYF.

This chain connects TRBV3-1 to TRBJ2-7; maybe TRBD2 (5 bases). Germline V gene lookup returns CDR1 LGHDT and CDR2 YNNKEL (reference sequence). V was cut by 0 bases and J by 1 base, with 7 bases left in between. This CDR3 contains 14 residues. DNA of the CDR3: TGTGCCAGCAGCCAAGAGAGGAGGTCCTACGAGCAGTACTTC. The encoded protein is CASSQERRSYEQYF.

The V and J genes are TRBV2 and TRBJ1-1; D remains ambiguous. Germline CDR1 is SNHLY and CDR2 is FYNNEI. Trimming stripped 3 bases from V and 1 base from J, with 9 bases between. CDR3 length equals 14 residues. The CDR3 is CASSDRPGNTEAFF. The DNA of the CDR3 is TGTGCCAGCAGTGATCGACCCGGGAACACTGAAGCTTTCTTT.

This clonotype was picked up many times. The gene calls are TRBV7-2 and TRBJ2-7, with TRBD1 identical over 7 bases. With V trimmed by 2 bases and J by 1 base, 5 bases remained unmatched. This CDR3 region has 15 residues. Per germline, CDR1 SGHTA and CDR2 FQGNSA. CDR3 amino acids: CASSLTGVGSYEQYF. CDR3 nucleotides: TGTGCCAGCAGCTTAACAGGGGTAGGGTCCTACGAGCAGTACTTC.

The rearrangement links TRBV2 to TRBJ2-3; TRBD1 or TRBD2 may be the D gene (5 bases each). The V gene lost 6 bases and the J gene lost 4 bases, with 14 bases spanning the gap. CDR1 is SNHLY and CDR2 is FYNNEI in the germline V gene. The CDR3 has 14 amino acids. The CDR3 coding sequence is TGTGCCAGCAGCCCAGAGGGGTGGGCAGATACGCAGTATTTT. Translated: CASSPEGWADTQYF.

As to this clonotype: Possible read error: a much larger clone is one base away. V is TRBV5-1 and J is TRBJ2-5; maybe TRBD2 (6 bases). The CDR3 totals 16 residues. CDR1 SGHRS and CDR2 YFSETQ come from the germline V gene. V was cut by 1 base and J by 2 bases, with 15 bases left in between. CDR3 sequence: CASSLRLVGGQETQYF. The CDR3 bases are TGCGCCAGCAGCTTGAGGCTAGTGGGAGGTCAAGAGACCCAGTACTTC.

The rearrangement links TRBV30 to TRBJ2-1; 9 nucleotides match TRBD1. The CDR3 is 16 residues long. Trimming at V came to 0 bases and at J to 2 bases, leaving 5 bases not matched to a gene. CDR1 and CDR2 (germline): GTSNPN, SVGIG (reference sequence). CDR3 region: CAWSVSRTGAYNEQFF. In DNA, the CDR3 is TGTGCCTGGAGTGTATCCAGGACAGGGGCCTACAATGAGCAGTTCTTC.

This clonotype has ten or more counts. This chain connects TRBV7-9 to TRBJ1-2; D gene unclear. Germline lookup yields CDR1 SEHNR and CDR2 FQNEAQ (reference sequence). CDR3 length equals 11 residues. Trimming shortened V by 2 bases and J by 8 bases, and 6 bases separated the two germline ends. The CDR3 is CASSLLGGYTF. As DNA, the CDR3 is TGTGCCAGCAGCTTACTTGGGGGCTACACCTTC.

This clonotype was recorded at least ten times. The chain is built from TRBV12-3 or TRBV12-4 and TRBJ2-7; no clear D. The CDR3 totals 13 residues. The germline V and J ends were trimmed by 1 base and 4 bases, with 8 bases remaining between them. CDR3 nucleotides: TGTGCCAGCAGTTTAGTCGGGCAGTACGAGCAGTACTTC. Translating it yields CASSLVGQYEQYF.

This clonotype was seen ten or more times. The V and J genes are TRBV20-1 and TRBJ2-1; D remains unclear. Trimming left V 5 bases short and J 7 bases short, with 6 bases between. Germline CDR1 reads DFQATT; CDR2 reads SNEGSKA (reference sequence). This CDR3 spans 10 amino acids. CDR3 protein: CSAGKNEQFF. CDR3 nucleotide sequence: TGCAGTGCTGGAAAGAATGAGCAGTTCTTC.

This chain uses TRBV20-1 with TRBJ1-5, with no clear D. V lost 8 bases and J 7 bases, leaving 18 bases between the germline ends. The CDR3 is 13 amino acids. Germline V gene sequence: CDR1 DFQATT, CDR2 SNEGSKA (reference sequence). CDR3 residues: CSTRGPFGQPQHF. For the CDR3, the DNA is TGCAGTACCAGAGGACCGTTTGGGCAGCCCCAGCATTTT.

The rearrangement links TRBV7-2 to TRBJ2-7; D not resolved. Per the germline V gene, CDR1 is SGHTA and CDR2 is FQGNSA. The CDR3 covers 15 residues. Between the trimmed V and J ends, which lost 5 bases and 0 bases, there was a span of 14 bases. DNA of the CDR3: TGTGCCAGCAGCCCCCTGCCCCTGAGCTCCTACGAGCAGTACTTC. Its protein is CASSPLPLSSYEQYF.

This clonotype has a count of ten or more. The chain couples TRBV2 to TRBJ2-5; tentative D call: TRBD2 (5 bases). Germline V gene lookup returns CDR1 SNHLY and CDR2 FYNNEI. Trimming stripped 4 bases from V and 5 bases from J, with 14 bases between. The CDR3 loop spans 14 amino acids. The CDR3 region has the DNA TGTGCCAGCAGTGTTACTGGAGGAACGGAGACCCAGTACTTC. Its translation is CASSVTGGTETQYF. The full variable domain, in which reference TRBV2 and TRBJ2-5 provide the parts outside the CDR3, is EPEVTQTPSHQVTQMGQEVILRCVPISNHLYFYWYRQILGQKVEFLVSFYNNEISEKSEIFDDQFSVERPDGSNFTLKIRSTKLEDSAMYFCASSVTGGTETQYFGPGTRLLVL.

This clonotype occurred many times. V is TRBV20-1 and J is TRBJ2-6; D is ambiguous. The CDR3 consists of 16 residues. Germline V gene data show CDR1 as DFQATT and CDR2 as SNEGSKA (reference sequence). V was trimmed by 3 bases and J by 1 base, leaving 13 bases between them. CDR3 in amino acids: CSASVSMLSGANVLTF. The DNA of the CDR3 is TGCAGTGCTAGCGTCAGCATGTTATCTGGGGCCAACGTCCTGACTTTC.

Many counts were recorded for this clonotype. The V and J genes are TRBV20-1 and TRBJ2-5; unclear D gene. The V gene's germline CDR1 is DFQATT and CDR2 SNEGSKA (reference sequence). The CDR3 totals 14 residues. V shed 3 bases and J shed 5 bases, with 16 bases lying between them. In DNA form, the CDR3 reads TGCAGTGCTAGGAGAATGGGGATAGGTGAGACCCAGTACTTC. Translated, it gives CSARRMGIGETQYF.

This clonotype came up once. This may be a read error, as it is one base from a much larger clone. V gene TRBV7-2 combines with J gene TRBJ2-5, with TRBD1 as a possible D gene (6 bases). The germline CDR1 and CDR2 sequences are SGHTA and FQGNSA. The CDR3 contains 15 residues. This CDR3 is CASGLVDRSQETQYF. CDR3 coding DNA: TGTGCCAGCGGCTTGGTCGACAGGTCCCAAGAGACCCAGTACTTC.

This clonotype was detected only a few times. A much larger clone sits a single nucleotide away, making a read error possible. The gene calls are TRBV7-6 and TRBJ2-5; 9 bases are shared with TRBD2. CDR3 size: 15 residues. Germline CDR1 and CDR2: SGHVS and FNYEAQ. CDR3 residues: CTSSPIAGDRGTQYF. CDR3 coding DNA: TGTACCAGCAGCCCAATAGCGGGGGACCGTGGGACCCAGTACTTC.

The genes are TRBV7-9 and TRBJ1-6, with TRBD1 matching over 8 bases. This CDR3 region has 14 residues. CDR1 is SEHNR, CDR2 FQNEAQ, per germline (reference sequence). The V segment lost 7 bases and the J segment 8 bases; nucleotides outside the gene matches: 7. The CDR3 spells CASTPGQVDSPLHF. The CDR3 coding sequence is TGTGCCAGCACCCCGGGACAGGTCGATTCACCCCTCCACTTT.

This clonotype was detected ten times or more. The rearrangement joins TRBV27 to TRBJ2-1; a weak D match, TRBD2 (6 bases). The CDR3 runs to 16 residues. Germline V gene sequence: CDR1 MNHEY, CDR2 SMNVEV (reference sequence). V was cut by 4 bases and J by 0 bases, with 13 bases left in between. The CDR3: CASSSGLQLSYNEQFF. The CDR3 nucleotides read TGTGCCAGCAGTTCCGGACTACAGCTCTCCTACAATGAGCAGTTCTTC.